The 18 T cell receptor beta chains below come from one sample, sequenced in a study of PD-1 blockade in classical Hodgkin lymphoma. TCRdb's copy holds only in-frame clones and misses some; the assay was immunoSEQ multiplex PCR. The sample contains roughly 39,000 clones, 70% to 80% of which appear only once. Regarding time point: cycle 4 day 1 (C4D1), after 6 weeks of nivolumab. In every patient, relapse followed autologous stem cell transplantation, while exposure to brentuximab vedotin differed. Sequences were derived from peripheral blood mononuclear cells (PBMCs), sampled before the fourth cycle of nivolumab. The receptor source for this set is a human donor with classical Hodgkin lymphoma.

This chain connects TRBV11-2 to TRBJ2-1, with 12 bases lining up with TRBD2. Trimming took 6 bases from V and 5 from J; bases not matched to a gene: 5. This CDR3 is 15 amino acids long. Germline lookup yields CDR1 SGHAT and CDR2 FQNNGV. The CDR3 DNA sequence: TGTGCCAGCAGACAAACTAGCGGGGGGAACAATGAGCAGTTCTTC. Its translation: CASRQTSGGNNEQFF.

V and J are TRBV5-8 and TRBJ1-1, with unresolved D. The CDR3 totals 15 residues. Per germline, CDR1 SGHTS and CDR2 YDEGEE. V shed 5 bases and J shed 1 base, with 15 bases lying between them. CDR3 sequence (DNA): TGTGCCAGCAGTTATGGTCCTTCGCGGAACACTGAAGCTTTCTTT. The encoded protein is CASSYGPSRNTEAFF.

The V and J genes are TRBV19 and TRBJ1-4, with TRBD1 matching over 7 bases. After removal of 8 bases from V and 8 bases from J, the junction contained 8 bases not matched to a gene. Germline CDR1 reads LNHDA; CDR2 reads SQIVND (reference sequence). CDR3 length: 13 amino acids. The DNA for the CDR3 is TGTGCCAGTCTGGAGGGGGGACAGGAAAAACTGTTTTTT. It translates to CASLEGGQEKLFF. The entire variable domain, with the rest obtained from reference TRBV19 and TRBJ1-4, is as follows: DGGITQSPKYLFRKEGQNVTLSCEQNLNHDAMYWYRQDPGQGLRLIYYSQIVNDFQKGDIAEGYSVSREKKESFPLTVTSAQKNPTAFYLCASLEGGQEKLFFGSGTQLSVL.

The chain has TRBV5-4 and TRBJ2-7, with 7 bases aligning to TRBD2. After removal of 4 bases from V and 2 bases from J, the junction contained 3 bases not matched to a gene. Germline V gives CDR1 SGHNT, CDR2 YYREEE (reference sequence). This CDR3 comprises 13 residues. The CDR3: CASSPAGAYEQYF. CDR3 nucleotides: TGTGCCAGCAGCCCTGCGGGGGCCTACGAGCAGTACTTC.

There are a few counts of this clone. The chain links TRBV7-9 to TRBJ2-7; 8 bases fit TRBD1. Germline V gene data show CDR1 as SEHNR and CDR2 as FQNEAQ (reference sequence). V shed 3 bases and J 1 base; nucleotides not matched to a gene: 5. This CDR3 region has 15 residues. The CDR3 protein is CASSFQGAGSYEQYF. CDR3 nucleotides: TGTGCCAGCAGCTTCCAGGGGGCAGGGTCCTACGAGCAGTACTTC.

To note about this clone: Distinct nucleotide sequences in the sample also encode this CDR3. The rearrangement joins TRBV9 to TRBJ2-2; D unresolved. The CDR3 has 12 amino acids. The V gene lost 0 bases and the J gene lost 8 bases, with 5 bases spanning the gap. Per the germline V gene, CDR1 is SGDLS and CDR2 is YYNGEE. Written as DNA, the CDR3 is TGTGCCAGCAGCGTAGTTGATGGGGAGCTGTTTTTT. Encoded protein: CASSVVDGELFF.

This clone was observed many times. The chain carries TRBV19 and TRBJ2-5, with D hard to call. With 6 bases removed from V and 5 bases from J, the gap between germline ends came to 13 bases. The germline gives CDR1 LNHDA, CDR2 SQIVND (reference sequence). CDR3 length: 13 residues. CDR3 in DNA: TGTGCCAGTAGCCCTGCCGGGTTGGAGACCCAGTACTTC. Amino acid sequence: CASSPAGLETQYF.

This clone was found a few times. The rearrangement links TRBV6-1 to TRBJ2-7; D is perhaps TRBD2 (6 bases). The CDR3 spans 13 residues. CDR1 is MNHNS and CDR2 is SASEGT in the germline V gene. The V and J ends lost 3 bases and 6 bases respectively, with 12 bases between them. CDR3 in DNA: TGTGCCAGCAGTGAGAGCGGGTCGGGCGAGCAGTACTTC. It is translated as CASSESGSGEQYF.

J is TRBJ1-2 and V is TRBV5-6; unclear D gene. V lost 2 bases to trimming and J lost 4 bases, with 9 bases between them. Looked up from germline, CDR1 is SGHDT and CDR2 is YYEEEE. The CDR3 contains 13 residues. DNA of the CDR3: TGTGCCAGCAGCTTAAGGGCGCGCTATGGCTACACCTTC. Translating it yields CASSLRARYGYTF.

The chain links TRBV2 to TRBJ2-2; TRBD2 matches at 10 bases. The CDR3 runs 16 residues. Germline V lookup: CDR1 SNHLY, CDR2 FYNNEI. V lost 4 bases and J lost 7; bases outside the gene matches: 9. In DNA, the CDR3 is TGTGCCAGCAGTGCCCAGCGGGGGGGCCCGGGCGGGGAGCTGTTTTTT. Its translation is CASSAQRGGPGGELFF.

The chain joins TRBV6-5 to TRBJ1-2, with D unclear. Germline CDR1 reads MNHEY; CDR2 reads SVGAGI. This CDR3 has 15 amino acids. Trimming took off 6 bases at V and 3 bases at J, with 17 bases between the two ends. The chain's CDR3 is CASRRNPGGDYGYTF. As DNA, the CDR3 is TGTGCCAGCAGACGTAACCCTGGCGGGGACTATGGCTACACCTTC.

This chain uses TRBV2 with TRBJ1-6; 9 nucleotides line up with TRBD1. V was clipped by 6 bases and J by 6 bases; unmatched bases: 6. Germline V gene data show CDR1 as SNHLY and CDR2 as FYNNEI. The CDR3 has 15 amino acids. CDR3 sequence (DNA): TGTGCCAGCAGGGAGGAGACAGGGGGTAATTCACCCCTCCACTTT. Protein: CASREETGGNSPLHF.

The chain joins TRBV19 to TRBJ1-2; no reliable D call. V was pared by 1 base and J by 4 bases, with 13 bases between. CDR1 is LNHDA and CDR2 is SQIVND in the germline V gene (reference sequence). CDR3 length: 15 amino acids. CDR3 loop: CASSIGSTRVYGYTF. The CDR3 nucleotides are TGTGCCAGTAGTATAGGGTCAACCCGTGTCTATGGCTACACCTTC. Full variable domain (outside the CDR3, taken from reference TRBV19 and TRBJ1-2): DGGITQSPKYLFRKEGQNVTLSCEQNLNHDAMYWYRQDPGQGLRLIYYSQIVNDFQKGDIAEGYSVSREKKESFPLTVTSAQKNPTAFYLCASSIGSTRVYGYTFGSGTRLTVV.

The CDR3 nucleotides are TGTGCCAGCAGCTTACTAGCGGGGCGTCGCACCGGGGAGCTGTTTTTT. Encoded protein: CASSLLAGRRTGELFF. This chain uses TRBV5-4 with TRBJ2-2, with 10 bases aligning to TRBD2. The CDR3 length is 16 residues. The J segment lost 4 bases and the V segment lost 2 bases, leaving 5 bases of the junction unmatched. The germline CDR1 and CDR2 sequences are SGHNT and YYREEE (reference sequence).

The chain couples TRBV5-1 to TRBJ2-7; TRBD1 matches 11 bases. V lost 3 bases and J lost 4; bases outside the gene matches: 3. This CDR3 has 14 amino acids. Germline lookup yields CDR1 SGHRS and CDR2 YFSETQ. The CDR3 DNA reads as TGCGCCAGCAGCTGGACAGGGGGCACGTACGAGCAGTACTTC. It encodes CASSWTGGTYEQYF. Using reference TRBV5-1 and TRBJ2-7 for the parts outside the CDR3, the full variable domain is KAGVTQTPRYLIKTRGQQVTLSCSPISGHRSVSWYQQTPGQGLQFLFEYFSETQRNKGNFPGRFSGRQFSNSRSEMNVSTLELGDSALYLCASSWTGGTYEQYFGPGTRLTVT.

CDR3 protein: CASTGTGGSQETQYF. CDR3 sequence (DNA): TGTGCCAGCACCGGGACAGGGGGTTCACAGGAGACCCAGTACTTC. The chain joins TRBV6-5 to TRBJ2-5, with 11 bases lining up with TRBD1. CDR3 length equals 15 residues. Germline lookup yields CDR1 MNHEY and CDR2 SVGAGI. V lost 7 bases to trimming and J lost 5 bases; unmatched junction nucleotides: 9.

This clone occurred once. The chain uses TRBV18 and TRBJ1-4, with D possibly matching TRBD1 (5 bases). The V end lost 2 bases, the J end lost 2 bases, and 15 bases lay between the germline ends. This CDR3 spans 17 amino acids. Germline V gene sequence: CDR1 KGHSH, CDR2 LQKENI. CDR3 sequence reads: CASSPAQGGTTNEKLFF. The DNA for the CDR3 is TGTGCCAGCTCACCAGCGCAGGGCGGTACGACTAATGAAAAACTGTTTTTT.

The chain carries TRBV6-5 and TRBJ2-5, with 8 bases aligning to TRBD1. Trimming cost V 4 bases and J 4 bases; bases outside gene matches: 8. Per germline, CDR1 MNHEY and CDR2 SVGAGI. This CDR3 is built from 15 residues. The CDR3 loop reads CASSSRTGPRETQYF. The CDR3 region has the DNA TGTGCCAGCAGTTCCCGGACAGGGCCGCGAGAGACCCAGTACTTC.